The 9 T cell receptor beta chains given below trace back to one sample, sequenced in a study of blood T cell repertoires in COVID-19. Sequencing used immunoSEQ multiplex PCR; TCRdb keeps in-frame clones, though not all of them. This table holds 390,000 or so clones, around 92% found once. The sequencing input was peripheral blood. The receptors come from a woman aged 25 to 39 with COVID-19, enrolled during active disease.

This clone appeared once. The chain joins TRBV6-2 or TRBV6-3 to TRBJ2-3; a possible D gene is TRBD1 (5 bases). This CDR3 has 18 residues. The V gene's germline CDR1 is MNHEY and CDR2 SVGEGT. The V and J ends lost 2 bases and 0 bases respectively, with 18 bases between them. Written as DNA, the CDR3 is TGTGCCAGCAGTTACCCTCATACAGGTTTGGGAAGCACAGATACGCAGTATTTT. It yields the protein CASSYPHTGLGSTDTQYF.

The chain links TRBV2 to TRBJ2-3; D uncertain. V shed 0 bases and J shed 6 bases, with 7 bases lying between them. Germline V gene data show CDR1 as SNHLY and CDR2 as FYNNEI. The CDR3 runs 13 residues. The CDR3 loop reads CASSEARWDTQYF. As DNA, the CDR3 is TGTGCCAGCAGTGAAGCCCGGTGGGATACGCAGTATTTT. The whole variable domain, remainder taken from reference TRBV2 and TRBJ2-3, is EPEVTQTPSHQVTQMGQEVILRCVPISNHLYFYWYRQILGQKVEFLVSFYNNEISEKSEIFDDQFSVERPDGSNFTLKIRSTKLEDSAMYFCASSEARWDTQYFGPGTRLTVL.

The sample holds one count of this clone. The chain couples TRBV6-5 to TRBJ1-1; maybe TRBD1 (5 bases). CDR1 and CDR2 (germline): MNHEY, SVGAGI. CDR3 length: 15 residues. V lost 8 bases and J 1 base, leaving 17 bases between the germline ends. The DNA for the CDR3 is TGTGCCAGCCACTCGACAGCCGCTGGGAACACTGAAGCTTTCTTT. It codes for CASHSTAAGNTEAFF.

This clone was found once. The DNA of the CDR3 is TGCAGTGCAGGAGGGAGGGATGAGCAGTTCTTC. It yields the protein CSAGGRDEQFF. The chain is built from TRBV20-1 and TRBJ2-1, with TRBD2 matching 7 bases. This CDR3 spans 11 amino acids. Trimming took 6 bases from V and 8 from J; bases not matched to a gene: 4. Germline-derived CDR1 and CDR2 are DFQATT and SNEGSKA (reference sequence).

The gene calls are TRBV5-1 and TRBJ1-2; 7 bases fit TRBD1. The CDR3 sequence is 15 residues long. V lost 1 base, J lost 3 bases, and 6 bases stayed unmatched. Per the germline V gene, CDR1 is SGHRS and CDR2 is YFSETQ. CDR3 nucleotides: TGCGCCAGCAGCTTGAACACAGGGGCGGACTATGGCTACACCTTC. Amino acid sequence: CASSLNTGADYGYTF. Full variable domain (remainder filled in from reference TRBV5-1 and TRBJ1-2): KAGVTQTPRYLIKTRGQQVTLSCSPISGHRSVSWYQQTPGQGLQFLFEYFSETQRNKGNFPGRFSGRQFSNSRSEMNVSTLELGDSALYLCASSLNTGADYGYTFGSGTRLTVV.

As to this clone: The sample holds other DNA sequences that translate to the same CDR3. The chain has TRBV3-1 (or the pseudogene TRBV3-2) and TRBJ2-3, with a weak D call TRBD1 (5 bases). This CDR3 spans 13 amino acids. Germline V lookup: CDR1 LGHDT, CDR2 YNNKEL (reference sequence). V shed 0 bases and J shed 4 bases, with 5 bases lying between them. This CDR3 is CASSQEGADTQYF. CDR3 in DNA: TGTGCCAGCAGCCAAGAAGGGGCAGATACGCAGTATTTT.

CDR3 protein: CASSLAAYATSRPDTQYF. For the CDR3, the DNA is TGTGCCAGCAGCTTAGCGGCCTACGCGACTAGCAGGCCAGATACGCAGTATTTT. The V call is TRBV7-8, the J call TRBJ2-3, with 7 nucleotides matching TRBD2. Per the germline V gene, CDR1 is SGHVS and CDR2 is FQNEAQ. CDR3 length: 18 amino acids. Trimming took 0 bases from V and 4 from J; bases not matched to a gene: 13. The whole variable domain, filled in from reference TRBV7-8 and TRBJ2-3, reads GAGVSQSPRYKVAKRGQDVALRCDPISGHVSLFWYQQALGQGPEFLTYFQNEAQLDKSGLPSDRFFAERPEGSVSTLKIQRTQQEDSAVYLCASSLAAYATSRPDTQYFGPGTRLTVL.

The genes are TRBV15 and TRBJ2-7, with 7 positions matching TRBD2. The CDR3 length is 15 residues. Per germline, CDR1 LNHNV and CDR2 YYDKDF (reference sequence). The junction had 14 bases not matched to a gene; V was cut back by 7 bases and J by 5 bases. CDR3 in amino acids: CATKGIKGGINEQYF. The CDR3 DNA reads TGTGCCACCAAGGGGATCAAGGGAGGGATCAACGAGCAGTACTTC.

V gene TRBV7-9 combines with J gene TRBJ1-1; D remains ambiguous. CDR3 size: 13 residues. V was shortened by 7 bases and J by 6 bases, with 15 bases between the two germline ends. CDR1 SEHNR and CDR2 FQNEAQ come from the germline V gene (reference sequence). The CDR3 sequence is CASTGVIRAEAFF. The CDR3 nucleotides are TGTGCCAGCACGGGAGTTATACGGGCTGAAGCTTTCTTT.